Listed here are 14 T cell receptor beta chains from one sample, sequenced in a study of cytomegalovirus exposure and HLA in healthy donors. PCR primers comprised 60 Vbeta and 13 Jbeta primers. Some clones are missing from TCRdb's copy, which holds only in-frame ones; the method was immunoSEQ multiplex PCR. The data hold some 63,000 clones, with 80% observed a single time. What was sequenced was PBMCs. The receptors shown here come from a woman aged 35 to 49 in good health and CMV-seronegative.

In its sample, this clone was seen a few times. CDR3 nucleotide sequence: TGTGCCAGCAGCCCTTGGGGACTAGCCCTATTGAGCTCCTACAATGAGCAGTTCTTC. Protein product: CASSPWGLALLSSYNEQFF. This sequence joins TRBV7-9 and TRBJ2-1; 9 nucleotides align to TRBD2. Trimming took 5 bases from V and 0 from J; bases not matched to a gene: 14. CDR1 and CDR2 (germline): SEHNR, FQNEAQ (reference sequence). The CDR3 covers 19 residues.

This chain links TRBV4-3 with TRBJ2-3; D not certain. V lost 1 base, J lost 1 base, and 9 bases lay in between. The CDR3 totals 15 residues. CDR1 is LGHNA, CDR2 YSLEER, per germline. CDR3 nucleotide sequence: TGCGCCAGCAGCCAAGGGCAGTATGGCACAGATACGCAGTATTTT. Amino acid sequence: CASSQGQYGTDTQYF.

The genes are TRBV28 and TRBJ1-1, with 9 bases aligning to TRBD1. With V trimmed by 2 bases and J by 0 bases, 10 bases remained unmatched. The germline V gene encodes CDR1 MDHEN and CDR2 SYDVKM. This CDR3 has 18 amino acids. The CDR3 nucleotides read TGTGCCAGCAGTTTAATACCTACCGGGACAGGGATGAACACTGAAGCTTTCTTT. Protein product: CASSLIPTGTGMNTEAFF.

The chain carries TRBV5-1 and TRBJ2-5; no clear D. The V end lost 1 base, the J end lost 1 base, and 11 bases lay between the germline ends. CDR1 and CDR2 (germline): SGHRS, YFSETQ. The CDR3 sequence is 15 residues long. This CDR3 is CASSLRVRPQETQYF. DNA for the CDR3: TGCGCCAGCAGCTTGCGGGTCCGGCCCCAAGAGACCCAGTACTTC.

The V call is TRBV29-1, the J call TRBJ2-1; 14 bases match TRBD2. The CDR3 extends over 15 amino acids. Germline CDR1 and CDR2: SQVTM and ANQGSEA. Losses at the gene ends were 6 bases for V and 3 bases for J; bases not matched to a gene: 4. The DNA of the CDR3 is TGCAGCGTGGGGACTAGCGGGAGTGTCTACAATGAGCAGTTCTTC. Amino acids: CSVGTSGSVYNEQFF.

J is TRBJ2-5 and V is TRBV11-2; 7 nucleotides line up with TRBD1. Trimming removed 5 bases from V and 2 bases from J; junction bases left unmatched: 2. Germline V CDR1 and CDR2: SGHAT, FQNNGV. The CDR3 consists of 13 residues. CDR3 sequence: CASSPGQQETQYF. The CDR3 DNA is TGTGCCAGCAGCCCGGGACAGCAAGAGACCCAGTACTTC.

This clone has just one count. CDR3 nucleotide sequence: TGTGCCAGCAGTTTGTGGGTAGCGGGATTCGATGAGCAGTTCTTC. This encodes CASSLWVAGFDEQFF. V and J are TRBV28 and TRBJ2-1; TRBD2 matches 8 bases. V shed 3 bases, J shed 8 bases, and the junction held 9 bases outside the gene matches. Germline CDR1 MDHEN, CDR2 SYDVKM. This CDR3 region has 15 residues.

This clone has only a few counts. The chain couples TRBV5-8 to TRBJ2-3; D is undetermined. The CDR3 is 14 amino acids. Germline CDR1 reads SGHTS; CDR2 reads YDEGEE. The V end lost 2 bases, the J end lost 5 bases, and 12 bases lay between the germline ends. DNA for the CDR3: TGTGCCAGCAGCTTAACTCCGTATAGAGATACGCAGTATTTT. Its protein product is CASSLTPYRDTQYF. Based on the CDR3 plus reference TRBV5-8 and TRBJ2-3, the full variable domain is EAGVTQSPTHLIKTRGQQATLRCSPISGHTSVYWYQQALGLGLQFLLWYDEGEERNRGNFPPRFSGRQFPNYSSELNVNALELEDSALYLCASSLTPYRDTQYFGPGTRLTVL.

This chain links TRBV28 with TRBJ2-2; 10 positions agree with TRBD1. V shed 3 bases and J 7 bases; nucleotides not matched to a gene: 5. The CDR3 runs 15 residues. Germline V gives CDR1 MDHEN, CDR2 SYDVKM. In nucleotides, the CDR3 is TGTGCCAGCAGTTTGGGGGACAGGGGATTCGGGGAGCTGTTTTTT. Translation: CASSLGDRGFGELFF.

This CDR3 reads CASSSRLADTQYF. In nucleotides, the CDR3 is TGTGCCAGCAGTTCGAGACTAGCCGATACGCAGTATTTT. The V and J genes are TRBV28 and TRBJ2-3, with 7 bases matching TRBD2. This CDR3 has 13 amino acids. The junction had 4 bases not matched to a gene; V was cut back by 4 bases and J by 6 bases. The germline CDR1 and CDR2 sequences are MDHEN and SYDVKM.

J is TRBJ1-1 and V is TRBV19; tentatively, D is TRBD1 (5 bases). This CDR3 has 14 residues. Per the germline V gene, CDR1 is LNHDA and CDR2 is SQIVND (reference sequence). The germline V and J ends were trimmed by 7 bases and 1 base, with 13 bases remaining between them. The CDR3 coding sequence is TGTGCCAGTACCGAATCCAGGGAGAACACTGAAGCTTTCTTT. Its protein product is CASTESRENTEAFF.

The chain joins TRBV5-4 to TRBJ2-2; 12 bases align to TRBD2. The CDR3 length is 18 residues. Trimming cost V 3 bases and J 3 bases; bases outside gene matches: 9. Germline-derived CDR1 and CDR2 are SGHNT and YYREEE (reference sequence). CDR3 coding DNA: TGTGCCAGCAGCTCCCGGCAGGGGACTAGCGGGTACACCGGGGAGCTGTTTTTT. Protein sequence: CASSSRQGTSGYTGELFF. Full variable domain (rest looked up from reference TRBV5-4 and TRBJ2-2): ETGVTQSPTHLIKTRGQQVTLRCSSQSGHNTVSWYQQALGQGPQFIFQYYREEENGRGNFPPRFSGLQFPNYSSELNVNALELDDSALYLCASSSRQGTSGYTGELFFGEGSRLTVL.

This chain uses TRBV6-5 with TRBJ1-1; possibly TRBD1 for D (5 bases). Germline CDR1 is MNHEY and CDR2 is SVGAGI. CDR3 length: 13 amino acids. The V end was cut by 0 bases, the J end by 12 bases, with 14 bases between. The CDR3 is CASSYSQRQGSFF. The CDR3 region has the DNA TGTGCCAGCAGTTACTCTCAGAGGCAGGGATCTTTCTTT.

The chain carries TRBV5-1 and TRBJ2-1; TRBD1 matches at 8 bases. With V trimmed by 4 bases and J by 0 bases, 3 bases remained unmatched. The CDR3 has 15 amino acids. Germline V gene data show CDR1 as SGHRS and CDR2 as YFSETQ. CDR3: CASSITGGSYNEQFF. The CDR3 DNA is TGCGCCAGCAGCATAACAGGGGGCTCCTACAATGAGCAGTTCTTC.